The entry below describes one TCR beta chain. Antigen: not known. Separate from the roughly 700-subject first cohort, the roughly 120-subject validation cohort was the one that the donors belonged to. The germline V gene encodes CDR1 SGHRS and CDR2 YFSETQ. The V end lost 3 bases, the J end lost 3 bases, and 13 bases lay between the germline ends. This CDR3 is built from 14 residues. The entry originates in a study of cytomegalovirus exposure and HLA in healthy donors. Study-wide points: Researchers catalogued under 200 TCR beta chains as cytomegalovirus-associated.

Profiled with immunoSEQ multiplex PCR; TCRdb holds only in-frame clones, not every one. The sample consists of some 260,000 clones, roughly 88% of them appearing once. The sequenced sample was PBMCs. This sequence was found in a woman aged 25 to 39 in good health and CMV-seronegative. The chain links TRBV5-1 to TRBJ2-7; D may match TRBD1 or TRBD2 (5 bases each). The CDR3 DNA reads TGCGCCAGCAGCTCCCCCGGGACCAGCTACGAGCAGTACTTC. Translation gives CASSSPGTSYEQYF.